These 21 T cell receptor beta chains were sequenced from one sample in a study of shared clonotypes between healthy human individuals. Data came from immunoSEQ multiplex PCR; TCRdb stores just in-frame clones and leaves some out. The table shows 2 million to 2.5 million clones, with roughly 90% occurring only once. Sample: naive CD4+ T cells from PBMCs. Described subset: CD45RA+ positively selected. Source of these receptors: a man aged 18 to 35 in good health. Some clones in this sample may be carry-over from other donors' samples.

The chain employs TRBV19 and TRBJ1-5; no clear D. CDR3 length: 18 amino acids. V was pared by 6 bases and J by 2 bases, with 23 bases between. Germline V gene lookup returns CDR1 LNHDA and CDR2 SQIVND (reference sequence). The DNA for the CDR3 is TGTGCCAGTAGCCTAGGGTCGATTAGTTCCCATGGCAATCAGCCCCAGCATTTT. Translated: CASSLGSISSHGNQPQHF.

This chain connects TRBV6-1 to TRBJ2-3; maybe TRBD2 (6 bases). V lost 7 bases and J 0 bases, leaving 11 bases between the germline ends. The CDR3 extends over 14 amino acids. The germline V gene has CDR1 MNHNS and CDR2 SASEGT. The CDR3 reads CASTPGTSTDTQYF. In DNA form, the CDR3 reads TGTGCCAGCACCCCCGGGACTAGCACAGATACGCAGTATTTT.

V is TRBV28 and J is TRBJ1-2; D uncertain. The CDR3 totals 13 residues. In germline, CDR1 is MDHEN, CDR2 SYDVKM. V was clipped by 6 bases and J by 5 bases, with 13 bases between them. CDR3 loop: CASSLLTSYGYTF. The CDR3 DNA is TGTGCCAGCAGCCTGTTGACCTCATATGGCTACACCTTC.

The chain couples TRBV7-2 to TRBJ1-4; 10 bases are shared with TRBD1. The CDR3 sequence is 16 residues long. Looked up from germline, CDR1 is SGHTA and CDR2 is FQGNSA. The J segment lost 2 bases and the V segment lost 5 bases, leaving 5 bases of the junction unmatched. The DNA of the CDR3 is TGTGCCAGCAGCCCTGGGACAGGGGCGACTAATGAAAAACTGTTTTTT. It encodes CASSPGTGATNEKLFF.

The CDR3 loop reads CASSLWTANTEAFF. CDR3 in DNA: TGTGCCAGCAGCTTATGGACAGCGAACACTGAAGCTTTCTTT. V gene TRBV11-2 combines with J gene TRBJ1-1, with TRBD1 as a possible D gene (6 bases). This CDR3 comprises 14 residues. V was cut by 2 bases and J by 1 base, with 8 bases left in between. The germline V gene encodes CDR1 SGHAT and CDR2 FQNNGV.

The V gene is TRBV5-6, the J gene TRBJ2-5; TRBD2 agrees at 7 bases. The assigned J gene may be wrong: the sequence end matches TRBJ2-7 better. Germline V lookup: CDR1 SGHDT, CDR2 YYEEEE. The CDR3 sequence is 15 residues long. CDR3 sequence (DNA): TGTGCCAGCAGCGTGAGCGGGGCTAGCTCCTACGAGCAGTACTTC. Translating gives CASSVSGASSYEQYF.

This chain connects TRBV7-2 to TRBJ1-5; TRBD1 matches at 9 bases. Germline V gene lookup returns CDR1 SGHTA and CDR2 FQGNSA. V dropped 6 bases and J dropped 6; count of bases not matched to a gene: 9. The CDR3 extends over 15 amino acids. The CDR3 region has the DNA TGTGCCAGCAGTCGGACAGGGGCGGCGGGTCAGCCCCAGCATTTT. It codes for CASSRTGAAGQPQHF.

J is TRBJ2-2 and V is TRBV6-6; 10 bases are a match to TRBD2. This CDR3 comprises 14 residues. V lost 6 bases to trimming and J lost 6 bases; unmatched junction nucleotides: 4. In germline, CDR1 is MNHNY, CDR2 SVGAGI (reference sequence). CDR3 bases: TGTGCCAGCAGGGCAGCGGGAGGGGCCGGGGAGCTGTTTTTT. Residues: CASRAAGGAGELFF.

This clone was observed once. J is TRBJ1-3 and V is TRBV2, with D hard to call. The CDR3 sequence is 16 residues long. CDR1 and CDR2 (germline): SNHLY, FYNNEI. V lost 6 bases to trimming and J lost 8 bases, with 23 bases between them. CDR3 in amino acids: CASRDKQTRVSDTIYF. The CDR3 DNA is TGTGCCAGCAGGGATAAACAGACAAGGGTGTCGGACACCATATATTTT.

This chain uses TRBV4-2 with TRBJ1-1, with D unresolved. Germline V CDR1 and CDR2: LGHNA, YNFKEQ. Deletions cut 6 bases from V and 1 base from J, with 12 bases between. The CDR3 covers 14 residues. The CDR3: CASRKGERNTEAFF. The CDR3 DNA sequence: TGTGCCAGCAGGAAAGGTGAGAGGAACACTGAAGCTTTCTTT.

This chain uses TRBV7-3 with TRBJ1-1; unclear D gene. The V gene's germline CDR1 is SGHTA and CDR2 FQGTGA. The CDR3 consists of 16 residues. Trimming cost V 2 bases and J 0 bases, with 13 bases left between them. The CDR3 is CASSLAGGIMNTEAFF. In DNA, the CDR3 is TGTGCCAGCAGCTTAGCTGGCGGAATCATGAACACTGAAGCTTTCTTT.

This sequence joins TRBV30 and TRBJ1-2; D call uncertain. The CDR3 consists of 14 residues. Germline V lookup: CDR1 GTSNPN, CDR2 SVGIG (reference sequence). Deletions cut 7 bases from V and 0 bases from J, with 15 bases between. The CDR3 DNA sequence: TGTGCCTCAGTATTTTTACCTACTAACTATGGCTACACCTTC. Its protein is CASVFLPTNYGYTF.

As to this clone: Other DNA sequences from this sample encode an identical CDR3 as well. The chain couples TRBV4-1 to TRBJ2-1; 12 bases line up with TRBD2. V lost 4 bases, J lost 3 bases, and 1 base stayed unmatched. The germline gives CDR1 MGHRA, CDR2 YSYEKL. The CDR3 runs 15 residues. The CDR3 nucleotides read TGCGCCAGCAGCCCGACTAGCGGGAGCTACAATGAGCAGTTCTTC. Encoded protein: CASSPTSGSYNEQFF.

CDR3 region: CASSQDGGAGGETQYF. The DNA for the CDR3 is TGCGCCAGCAGCCAAGATGGAGGGGCTGGGGGAGAGACCCAGTACTTC. The J gene is TRBJ2-5, the V gene TRBV4-1, with D tentatively TRBD2 (6 bases). The CDR3 extends over 16 amino acids. CDR1 and CDR2 from the germline V gene are MGHRA and YSYEKL. The V gene lost 0 bases and the J gene lost 4 bases, with 15 bases spanning the gap.

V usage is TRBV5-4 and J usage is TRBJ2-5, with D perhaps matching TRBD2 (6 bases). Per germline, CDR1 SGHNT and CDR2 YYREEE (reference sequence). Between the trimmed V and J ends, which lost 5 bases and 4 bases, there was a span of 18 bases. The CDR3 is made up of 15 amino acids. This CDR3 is CASSRAGSTLETQYF. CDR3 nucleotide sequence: TGTGCCAGCAGTCGCGCCGGGAGTACACTAGAGACCCAGTACTTC.

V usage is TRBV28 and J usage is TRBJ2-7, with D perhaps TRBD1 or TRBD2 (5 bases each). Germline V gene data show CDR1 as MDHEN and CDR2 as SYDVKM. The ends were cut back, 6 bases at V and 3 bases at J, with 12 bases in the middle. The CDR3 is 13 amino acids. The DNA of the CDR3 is TGTGCCAGCAGCTCCGGGGCCGGCTACGAGCAGTACTTC. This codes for CASSSGAGYEQYF.

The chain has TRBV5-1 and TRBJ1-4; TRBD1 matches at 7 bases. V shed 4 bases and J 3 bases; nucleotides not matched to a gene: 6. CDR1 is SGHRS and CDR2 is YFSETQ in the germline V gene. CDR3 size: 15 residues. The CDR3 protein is CASSPGTAANEKLFF. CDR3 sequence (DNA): TGCGCCAGCAGCCCAGGGACAGCCGCTAATGAAAAACTGTTTTTT.

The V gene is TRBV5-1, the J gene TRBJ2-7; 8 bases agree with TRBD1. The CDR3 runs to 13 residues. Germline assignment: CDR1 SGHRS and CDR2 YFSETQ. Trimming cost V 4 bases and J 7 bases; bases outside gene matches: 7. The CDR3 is CASSGGQGLEQYF. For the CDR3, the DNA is TGCGCCAGCAGCGGTGGACAGGGTCTAGAGCAGTACTTC. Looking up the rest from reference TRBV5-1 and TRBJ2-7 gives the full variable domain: KAGVTQTPRYLIKTRGQQVTLSCSPISGHRSVSWYQQTPGQGLQFLFEYFSETQRNKGNFPGRFSGRQFSNSRSEMNVSTLELGDSALYLCASSGGQGLEQYFGPGTRLTVT.

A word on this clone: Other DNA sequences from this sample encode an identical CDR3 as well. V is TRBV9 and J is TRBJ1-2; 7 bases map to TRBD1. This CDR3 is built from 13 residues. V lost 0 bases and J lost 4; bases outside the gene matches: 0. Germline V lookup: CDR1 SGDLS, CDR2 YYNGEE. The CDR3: CASSVGTGYGYTF. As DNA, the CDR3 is TGTGCCAGCAGCGTAGGGACAGGCTATGGCTACACCTTC.

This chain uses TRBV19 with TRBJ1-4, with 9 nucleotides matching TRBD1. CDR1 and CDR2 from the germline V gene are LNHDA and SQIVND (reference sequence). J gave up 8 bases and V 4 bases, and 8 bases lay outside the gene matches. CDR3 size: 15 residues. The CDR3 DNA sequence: TGTGCCAGTAGTAGTGCGGGGACAGGGAACGAAAAACTGTTTTTT. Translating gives CASSSAGTGNEKLFF.

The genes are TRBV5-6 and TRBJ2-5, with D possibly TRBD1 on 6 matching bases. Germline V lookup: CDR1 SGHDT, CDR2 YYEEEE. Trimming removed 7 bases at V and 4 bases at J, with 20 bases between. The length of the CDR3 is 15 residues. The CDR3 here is CASSRGFWGPETQYF. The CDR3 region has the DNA TGTGCCAGCTCCCGGGGTTTTTGGGGGCCAGAGACCCAGTACTTC.